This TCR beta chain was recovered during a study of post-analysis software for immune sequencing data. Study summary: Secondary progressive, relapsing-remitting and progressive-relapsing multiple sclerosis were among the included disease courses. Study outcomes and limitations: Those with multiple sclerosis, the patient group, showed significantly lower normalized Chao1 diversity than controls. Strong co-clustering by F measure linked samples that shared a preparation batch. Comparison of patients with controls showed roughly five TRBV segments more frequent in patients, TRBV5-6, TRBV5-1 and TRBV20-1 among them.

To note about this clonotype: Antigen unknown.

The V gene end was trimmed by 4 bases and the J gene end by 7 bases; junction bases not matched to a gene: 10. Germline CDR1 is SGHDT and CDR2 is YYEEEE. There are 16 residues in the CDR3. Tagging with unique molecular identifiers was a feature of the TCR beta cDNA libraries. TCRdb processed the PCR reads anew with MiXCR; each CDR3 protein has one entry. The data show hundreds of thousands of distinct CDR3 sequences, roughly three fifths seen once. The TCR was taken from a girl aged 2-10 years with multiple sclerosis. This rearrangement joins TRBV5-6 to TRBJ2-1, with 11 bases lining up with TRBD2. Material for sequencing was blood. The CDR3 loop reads CASSRLLAGEENEQFF. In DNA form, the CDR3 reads TGTGCCAGCAGCCGACTACTAGCGGGAGAGGAGAATGAGCAGTTCTTC. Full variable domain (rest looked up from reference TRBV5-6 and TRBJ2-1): DAGVTQSPTHLIKTRGQQVTLRCSPKSGHDTVSWYQQALGQGPQFIFQYYEEEERQRGNFPDRFSGHQFPNYSSELNVNALLLGDSALYLCASSRLLAGEENEQFFGPGTRLTVL.